This entry is about one T cell receptor (beta chain). TCRdb analysed the RT-PCR reads with MiXCR anew, one entry per CDR3 protein. The data contain a few hundred thousand distinct CDR3 sequences, roughly 12% of them seen just once; the ten biggest clones take up approximately 11%. This entry comes from a study of response to subunit inactivated influenza vaccine. V dropped 4 bases and J dropped 0; count of bases not matched to a gene: 8. There are 16 residues in the CDR3. Per the germline V gene, CDR1 is SQVTM and CDR2 is ANQGSEA. In addition, the sample was reused for a study of T cells expressing NK-cell markers. As that study records: The TCR beta cDNA came from 5'RACE template switching with UMIs. TCR beta repertoires came from sorted CD3+CD56+NKG2C+, CD3+CD56+NKG2C- and CD3+CD56-NKG2C+ T cells.

This chain uses TRBV29-1 with TRBJ2-3; TRBD1 aligns across 9 bases. The TCR was taken from a man aged 50 to 59 who received an inactivated influenza vaccine. The sequenced sample was PBMCs from blood, obtained on the day of vaccination. The CDR3 spells CSVGDRARPSTDTQYF. CDR3 coding DNA: TGCAGCGTTGGGGACAGGGCTCGCCCTAGCACAGATACGCAGTATTTT.